These 16 T cell receptor beta chains were all obtained from the same sample, sequenced in a study of a mutant IDH1 vaccine in newly diagnosed glioma. For these TCRs, the target antigens are not known. The protocol was immunoSEQ multiplex PCR, while the TCRdb copy is restricted to in-frame clones and leaves out a portion. The sample has roughly 36,000 clones, roughly 88% seen once. Time point noted: week 23, last vaccination. In the vaccine, a single dose held 300 ug of the mutant IDH1 20-mer peptide, along with topical imiquimod. The specimen was PBMCs, collected from a glioma patient whose treatment included an IDH1 peptide vaccine. These receptors came from a man in his forties or fifties with glioma.

The J gene is TRBJ1-4, the V gene TRBV27; possible D gene TRBD1, 5 bases. Germline V gene lookup returns CDR1 MNHEY and CDR2 SMNVEV (reference sequence). V was cut by 2 bases and J by 7 bases, with 11 bases left in between. The CDR3 is made up of 14 amino acids. The CDR3 reads CASSLDGGGEKLFF. For the CDR3, the DNA is TGTGCCAGCAGTTTAGATGGGGGGGGTGAAAAACTGTTTTTT. Full variable domain (rest looked up from reference TRBV27 and TRBJ1-4): EAQVTQNPRYLITVTGKKLTVTCSQNMNHEYMSWYRQDPGLGLRQIYYSMNVEVTDKGDVPEGYKVSRKEKRNFPLILESPSPNQTSLYFCASSLDGGGEKLFFGSGTQLSVL.

The chain has TRBV10-3 and TRBJ2-7; TRBD1 is a possible D gene (6 bases). Germline-derived CDR1 and CDR2 are ENHRY and SYGVKD. The length of the CDR3 is 14 residues. Trimming pared 2 bases from V and 2 bases from J, leaving 10 bases between. CDR3 nucleotide sequence: TGTGCCATCAGTGAGCAGGCAGGGGCCTACGAGCAGTACTTC. Its protein is CAISEQAGAYEQYF.

V usage is TRBV27 and J usage is TRBJ1-5, with a possible D match to TRBD1 (5 bases). The CDR3 is made up of 11 amino acids. Germline-derived CDR1 and CDR2 are MNHEY and SMNVEV (reference sequence). Trimming pared 11 bases from V and 7 bases from J, leaving 12 bases between. The DNA for the CDR3 is TGTGCCGCGGGGCAGAGGCAGCCCCAGCATTTT. Translated: CAAGQRQPQHF.

There are a few counts of this clone. The chain links TRBV6-6 to TRBJ1-5; TRBD1 matches at 8 bases. Germline V lookup: CDR1 MNHNY, CDR2 SVGAGI (reference sequence). Germline trimming cut 6 bases from V and 3 bases from J; bases unmatched to any gene: 4. The CDR3 is 14 amino acids. CDR3 loop: CASREDRANQPQHF. CDR3 nucleotides: TGTGCCAGCAGGGAGGACAGGGCCAATCAGCCCCAGCATTTT.

This sequence joins TRBV28 and TRBJ1-5; unclear D gene. Germline loops: CDR1 MDHEN, CDR2 SYDVKM. Trimming removed 4 bases at V and 4 bases at J, with 8 bases between. This CDR3 has 13 residues. CDR3 sequence (DNA): TGTGCCAGCAGTTCCGGAATAAATCAGCCCCAGCATTTT. Its translation is CASSSGINQPQHF.

This chain joins TRBV21-1 and TRBJ2-7; the table calls TRBD2, which could not be checked here. TRBV21-1 is designated a pseudogene. CDR3 length equals 16 residues. The CDR3 coding sequence is TGTGCCAGCAGCAAAGGGGCGGGAGGGCATCCCGGCGAGCAGTACTTC. Translating gives CASSKGAGGHPGEQYF.

The chain uses TRBV5-6 and TRBJ1-5, with a weak D call TRBD1 (6 bases). The CDR3 has 15 residues. CDR1 and CDR2 (germline): SGHDT, YYEEEE. Deletions cut 2 bases from V and 2 bases from J, with 11 bases between. CDR3 nucleotide sequence: TGTGCCAGCAGCTTTGGGCCAGGGGGCAATCAGCCCCAGCATTTT. Residues: CASSFGPGGNQPQHF. Together with reference TRBV5-6 and TRBJ1-5, the CDR3 gives the full variable domain: DAGVTQSPTHLIKTRGQQVTLRCSPKSGHDTVSWYQQALGQGPQFIFQYYEEEERQRGNFPDRFSGHQFPNYSSELNVNALLLGDSALYLCASSFGPGGNQPQHFGDGTRLSIL.

This sequence joins TRBV19 and TRBJ2-2; 7 nucleotides line up with TRBD1. Germline CDR1 and CDR2: LNHDA and SQIVND (reference sequence). J gave up 4 bases and V 9 bases, and 2 bases lay outside the gene matches. This CDR3 region has 12 residues. In DNA, the CDR3 is TGTGCCAGCGGGACAGCCACCGGGGAGCTGTTTTTT. It translates to CASGTATGELFF.

The chain combines TRBV7-6 with TRBJ1-6; D is possibly TRBD1 (5 bases). The CDR3 has 15 amino acids. The ends were cut back, 5 bases at V and 8 bases at J, with 16 bases in the middle. Germline CDR1 is SGHVS and CDR2 is FNYEAQ. The DNA for the CDR3 is TGTGCCAGCAGCAACGGAGGGGTGTGGGATTCACCCCTCCACTTT. This sequence encodes CASSNGGVWDSPLHF.

V and J are TRBV4-3 and TRBJ2-3; maybe TRBD2 (6 bases). CDR1 LGHNA and CDR2 YSLEER come from the germline V gene. V dropped 5 bases and J dropped 6 bases, with 21 bases sitting between them. This CDR3 region has 16 residues. This chain's CDR3 is CASSEGLNPTGDTQYF. The CDR3 DNA sequence: TGCGCCAGCAGCGAAGGACTAAACCCCACCGGGGATACGCAGTATTTT.

This chain connects TRBV10-2 to TRBJ1-5; D remains unclear. This CDR3 is 17 amino acids long. The V end lost 4 bases, the J end lost 1 base, and 17 bases lay between the germline ends. Per the germline V gene, CDR1 is WSHSY and CDR2 is SAAADI. The CDR3 loop is CASSGGRGSGSNQPQHF. CDR3 in DNA: TGCGCCAGCAGTGGAGGGCGAGGGTCGGGAAGCAATCAGCCCCAGCATTTT.

The chain recombines TRBV2 with TRBJ1-3, with D uncertain. V lost 2 bases to trimming and J lost 0 bases, with 11 bases between them. Germline V gene lookup returns CDR1 SNHLY and CDR2 FYNNEI. This CDR3 spans 16 amino acids. Here the CDR3 DNA reads TGTGCCAGCAGTGAATTTGTGGGGAGCTCTGGAAACACCATATATTTT. Translation: CASSEFVGSSGNTIYF.

The rearrangement links TRBV30 to TRBJ1-6; D not resolved. CDR1 and CDR2 (germline): GTSNPN, SVGIG (reference sequence). V was clipped by 4 bases and J by 7 bases, with 17 bases between them. This CDR3 region has 15 residues. CDR3 sequence: CAWTPRVTGNSPLHF. CDR3 coding DNA: TGTGCCTGGACCCCTAGAGTCACCGGGAATTCACCCCTCCACTTT.

The chain uses TRBV5-4 and TRBJ1-4; perhaps TRBD1 as D (5 bases). V lost 1 base and J lost 7, with 8 bases in between. CDR1 and CDR2 (germline): SGHNT, YYREEE (reference sequence). The length of the CDR3 is 13 residues. DNA of the CDR3: TGTGCCAGCAGCTTGATTGGGGCTGAAAAACTGTTTTTT. Translating gives CASSLIGAEKLFF.

The chain uses TRBV15 and TRBJ1-3; tentative D call: TRBD1 (5 bases). This CDR3 spans 14 amino acids. V lost 9 bases and J 0 bases, leaving 12 bases between the germline ends. CDR1 LNHNV and CDR2 YYDKDF come from the germline V gene (reference sequence). This CDR3 is CATRQFFSGNTIYF. CDR3 nucleotide sequence: TGTGCCACTCGACAGTTTTTCTCTGGAAACACCATATATTTT.

The J gene is TRBJ2-3, the V gene TRBV5-5; possibly TRBD2 for D (5 bases). Germline-derived CDR1 and CDR2 are SGHKS and YYEKEE (reference sequence). Deletions cut 4 bases from V and 4 bases from J, with 19 bases between. The CDR3 totals 16 residues. The CDR3 region is CASSTQPSFGADTQYF. DNA for the CDR3: TGTGCCAGCAGCACCCAACCTAGCTTCGGGGCAGATACGCAGTATTTT.